These 18 T cell receptor beta chains share one sample of origin, sequenced in a study of blood T cell repertoires in COVID-19. Produced via immunoSEQ multiplex PCR; TCRdb's table is partial and in-frame only. The sample holds some 230,000 clones, about 80% seen once. The sequencing input was PBMCs or T cells enriched from blood (not recorded which). Every receptor here comes from a woman in her forties with acute COVID-19.

This sequence joins TRBV27 and TRBJ2-1, with 10 bases aligning to TRBD2. This CDR3 has 15 residues. Germline assignment: CDR1 MNHEY and CDR2 SMNVEV (reference sequence). The trim removed 6 bases at V and 4 bases at J, leaving 6 bases unmatched. In nucleotides, the CDR3 is TGTGCCAGCAGGCCCGGGACTAGCGCTTACAATGAGCAGTTCTTC. It yields the protein CASRPGTSAYNEQFF.

The J gene is TRBJ2-1, the V gene TRBV27; 11 bases are a match to TRBD2. Germline V lookup: CDR1 MNHEY, CDR2 SMNVEV (reference sequence). Unmatched junction bases numbered 6, after V lost 4 bases and J lost 7 bases. This CDR3 is 15 amino acids long. In DNA, the CDR3 is TGTGCCAGCAGTTCCTTAGCGGGAGGGGGTAATGAGCAGTTCTTC. Residues: CASSSLAGGGNEQFF.

The chain couples TRBV4-2 to TRBJ2-7; TRBD1 matches at 7 bases. Germline V gene lookup returns CDR1 LGHNA and CDR2 YNFKEQ. This CDR3 has 15 residues. With V trimmed by 0 bases and J by 3 bases, 5 bases remained unmatched. The CDR3 loop reads CASSQDSGQVYEQYF. The CDR3 DNA reads TGTGCCAGCAGCCAAGATTCAGGACAGGTCTACGAGCAGTACTTC.

The chain employs TRBV27 and TRBJ2-7; 8 nucleotides match TRBD1. Per the germline V gene, CDR1 is MNHEY and CDR2 is SMNVEV (reference sequence). This CDR3 spans 14 amino acids. Germline trimming cut 6 bases from V and 0 bases from J; bases unmatched to any gene: 4. The CDR3 loop is CASSPQGGSYEQYF. CDR3 nucleotide sequence: TGTGCCAGCAGCCCACAGGGGGGCTCCTACGAGCAGTACTTC.

Worth noting for this clone: The sample carries other DNA sequences with the same CDR3. This chain links TRBV5-5 with TRBJ2-3, with 7 bases lining up with TRBD1. Germline V gene sequence: CDR1 SGHKS, CDR2 YYEKEE (reference sequence). After removal of 5 bases from V and 2 bases from J, the junction contained 8 bases not matched to a gene. The CDR3 is 15 amino acids. CDR3 sequence (DNA): TGTGCCAGCAGTATCACAGGGGCGACCACAGATACGCAGTATTTT. It encodes CASSITGATTDTQYF.

This clone was found a few times. The chain employs TRBV5-4 and TRBJ2-1; D possibly corresponds to TRBD2 (5 bases). Per germline, CDR1 SGHNT and CDR2 YYREEE (reference sequence). V lost 0 bases, J lost 10 bases, and 17 bases lay in between. This CDR3 is built from 15 residues. The CDR3 is CASSLALRTGIEQFF. Written as DNA, the CDR3 is TGTGCCAGCAGCTTGGCCCTCAGGACTGGCATCGAGCAGTTCTTC. The full variable domain, in which reference TRBV5-4 and TRBJ2-1 provide the parts outside the CDR3, is ETGVTQSPTHLIKTRGQQVTLRCSSQSGHNTVSWYQQALGQGPQFIFQYYREEENGRGNFPPRFSGLQFPNYSSELNVNALELDDSALYLCASSLALRTGIEQFFGPGTRLTVL.

This sequence joins TRBV3-1 (or the pseudogene TRBV3-2) and TRBJ1-4; perhaps TRBD1 as D (5 bases). Germline CDR1 reads LGHDT; CDR2 reads YNNKEL (reference sequence). Trimming cost V 4 bases and J 7 bases, with 10 bases left between them. The CDR3 is made up of 13 amino acids. The CDR3 spells CASSPGVVEKLFF. The CDR3 DNA follows: TGTGCCAGCAGCCCGGGGGTTGTTGAAAAACTGTTTTTT.

The chain uses TRBV30 and TRBJ1-5; D call uncertain. The V gene lost 3 bases and the J gene lost 5 bases, with 8 bases spanning the gap. Germline values: CDR1 GTSNPN, CDR2 SVGIG (reference sequence). The CDR3 has 12 residues. CDR3 bases: TGTGCCTGGAGCCCAGGATATCAGCCCCAGCATTTT. The encoded protein is CAWSPGYQPQHF. The whole variable domain, filled in from reference TRBV30 and TRBJ1-5, reads SQTIHQWPATLVQPVGSPLSLECTVEGTSNPNLYWYRQAAGRGLQLLFYSVGIGQISSEVPQNLSASRPQDRQFILSSKKLLLSDSGFYLCAWSPGYQPQHFGDGTRLSIL.

The J gene is TRBJ1-2, the V gene TRBV6-5, with D perhaps TRBD1 (6 bases). The CDR3 contains 13 residues. Germline V gene data show CDR1 as MNHEY and CDR2 as SVGAGI. V gave up 5 bases and J gave up 7 bases, with 14 bases separating them. As DNA, the CDR3 is TGTGCCAGCAGTAAGGACAGTGTCGGTGGCTACACCTTC. Translation gives CASSKDSVGGYTF.

This clone has just one count. This rearrangement joins TRBV5-1 to TRBJ1-1; TRBD1 might be the D (5 bases). Per germline, CDR1 SGHRS and CDR2 YFSETQ. The CDR3 runs 13 residues. Trimming left V 5 bases short and J 2 bases short, with 10 bases between. CDR3 nucleotide sequence: TGCGCCAGCAGTATGGACATTAACACTGAAGCTTTCTTT. Protein: CASSMDINTEAFF.

The rearrangement links TRBV27 to TRBJ1-2; D is unresolved. There are 13 residues in the CDR3. Germline CDR1 is MNHEY and CDR2 is SMNVEV (reference sequence). With 3 bases removed from V and 6 bases from J, the gap between germline ends came to 11 bases. The DNA for the CDR3 is TGTGCCAGCAGTTTGAGGGTTCGGGATGGCTACACCTTC. Residues: CASSLRVRDGYTF.

With respect to this clone: A much more abundant neighbour one base away suggests this may be a read error. The chain links TRBV7-2 to TRBJ1-2, with 8 bases matching TRBD1. J gave up 4 bases and V 5 bases, and 3 bases lay outside the gene matches. Germline V lookup: CDR1 SGHTA, CDR2 FQGNSA. The CDR3 contains 13 residues. CDR3 in amino acids: CASSADRVYGYTF. DNA for the CDR3: TGTGCCAGCAGCGCGGACAGGGTCTATGGCTACACCTTC. Combining the CDR3 with reference TRBV7-2 and TRBJ1-2 gives the whole variable domain GAGVSQSPSNKVTEKGKDVELRCDPISGHTALYWYRQSLGQGLEFLIYFQGNSAPDKSGLPSDRFSAERTGGSVSTLTIQRTQQEDSAVYLCASSADRVYGYTFGSGTRLTVV.

The chain is built from TRBV29-1 and TRBJ1-3; the D is unclear. CDR3 length: 13 amino acids. Per germline, CDR1 SQVTM and CDR2 ANQGSEA. V was pared by 2 bases and J by 2 bases, with 7 bases between. CDR3 protein: CSVEPLTGNTIYF. CDR3 sequence (DNA): TGCAGCGTTGAACCACTTACTGGAAACACCATATATTTT. The entire variable domain, with the rest obtained from reference TRBV29-1 and TRBJ1-3, is as follows: SAVISQKPSRDICQRGTSLTIQCQVDSQVTMMFWYRQQPGQSLTLIATANQGSEATYESGFVIDKFPISRPNLTFSTLTVSNMSPEDSSIYLCSVEPLTGNTIYFGEGSWLTVV.

The chain has TRBV5-1 and TRBJ1-4, with a tentative D call TRBD1 (5 bases). V dropped 2 bases and J dropped 12 bases, with 14 bases sitting between them. In germline, CDR1 is SGHRS, CDR2 YFSETQ. The CDR3 is made up of 13 amino acids. CDR3 nucleotide sequence: TGCGCCAGCAGCTTTACAGAGAAAGGGGAACTGTTTTTT. Encoded protein: CASSFTEKGELFF.

The rearrangement uses TRBV5-4 and TRBJ2-2; tentatively, D is TRBD1 (6 bases). Germline values: CDR1 SGHNT, CDR2 YYREEE (reference sequence). The CDR3 spans 16 residues. Between the trimmed V and J ends, which lost 4 bases and 0 bases, there was a span of 13 bases. CDR3 loop: CASSTGTSANTGELFF. CDR3 coding DNA: TGTGCCAGCAGCACCGGGACATCCGCGAACACCGGGGAGCTGTTTTTT.

The chain employs TRBV2 and TRBJ2-3, with D perhaps matching TRBD1 (5 bases). CDR3 length equals 14 residues. Germline V CDR1 and CDR2: SNHLY, FYNNEI. Trimming took off 4 bases at V and 2 bases at J, with 10 bases between the two ends. CDR3 coding DNA: TGTGCCAGCAGTGTTCAGGGTATCACAGATACGCAGTATTTT. Amino acids: CASSVQGITDTQYF.

V and J are TRBV29-1 and TRBJ2-7, with TRBD1 as a possible D gene (7 bases). Deletions cut 7 bases from V and 5 bases from J, with 15 bases between. Germline assignment: CDR1 SQVTM and CDR2 ANQGSEA. The CDR3 contains 12 residues. The CDR3 sequence: CSAYQGGHEQYF. The CDR3 nucleotides are TGCAGCGCCTACCAGGGGGGACACGAGCAGTACTTC.

This sequence joins TRBV15 and TRBJ2-1; TRBD2 agrees at 9 bases. This CDR3 has 17 residues. V dropped 0 bases and J dropped 7; count of bases not matched to a gene: 10. The germline V gene has CDR1 LNHNV and CDR2 YYDKDF (reference sequence). The CDR3 nucleotides are TGTGCCACCAGCAGAGATCGAGCGGGAGGCTCCAATAATGAGCAGTTCTTC. Translation: CATSRDRAGGSNNEQFF.